These 2 T cell receptor beta chains were all obtained from the same sample, sequenced in a study of blood T cell repertoires in COVID-19. This table comes from immunoSEQ multiplex PCR, and its TCRdb copy is limited to in-frame clones, with some not included. The sample contains around 160,000 clones, over 75% of which appear only once. Sequencing was performed on peripheral blood. These receptors originate from a man in his 60s with active or convalescent COVID-19.

This rearrangement joins TRBV29-1 to TRBJ2-1; 7 bases map to TRBD2. After removal of 7 bases from V and 6 bases from J, the junction contained 9 bases not matched to a gene. Germline CDR1 is SQVTM and CDR2 is ANQGSEA. The length of the CDR3 is 13 residues. In DNA form, the CDR3 reads TGCAGCGGAACCGGACTAGTAGGCAATGAGCAGTTCTTC. Its protein product is CSGTGLVGNEQFF.

V and J are TRBV4-3 and TRBJ1-4; 7 nucleotides align to TRBD1. V was pared by 1 base and J by 5 bases, with 10 bases of the junction left unmatched. CDR3 size: 17 residues. The germline CDR1 and CDR2 sequences are LGHNA and YSLEER. The CDR3 DNA follows: TGCGCCAGCAGCCAAGCCCCACAGGGGACAGAAAATGAAAAACTGTTTTTT. It specifies CASSQAPQGTENEKLFF.